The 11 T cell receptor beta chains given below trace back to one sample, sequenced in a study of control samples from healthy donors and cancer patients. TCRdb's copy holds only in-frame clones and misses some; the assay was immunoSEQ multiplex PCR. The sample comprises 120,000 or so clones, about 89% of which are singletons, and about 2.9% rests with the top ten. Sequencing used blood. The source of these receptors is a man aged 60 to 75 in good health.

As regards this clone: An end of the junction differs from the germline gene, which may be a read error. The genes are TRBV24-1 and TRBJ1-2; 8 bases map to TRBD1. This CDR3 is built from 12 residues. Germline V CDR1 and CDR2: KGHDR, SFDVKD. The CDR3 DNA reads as TGTGCCACCAGTACAGGGGGGTATGGCTACGCCTTC. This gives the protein CATSTGGYGYAF.

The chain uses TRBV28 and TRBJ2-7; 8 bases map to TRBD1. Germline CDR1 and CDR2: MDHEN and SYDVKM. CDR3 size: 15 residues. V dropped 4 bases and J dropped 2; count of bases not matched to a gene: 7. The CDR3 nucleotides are TGTGCCAGCAGTTCGAAGGTGACAGGGGCCTACGAGCAGTACTTC. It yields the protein CASSSKVTGAYEQYF.

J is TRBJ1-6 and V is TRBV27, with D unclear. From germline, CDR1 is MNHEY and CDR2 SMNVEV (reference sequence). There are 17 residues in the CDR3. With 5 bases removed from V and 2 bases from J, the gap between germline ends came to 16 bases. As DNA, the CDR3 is TGTGCCAGCAGTCTTAACGGAGCCCTACCCTATAATTCACCCCTCCACTTT. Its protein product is CASSLNGALPYNSPLHF.

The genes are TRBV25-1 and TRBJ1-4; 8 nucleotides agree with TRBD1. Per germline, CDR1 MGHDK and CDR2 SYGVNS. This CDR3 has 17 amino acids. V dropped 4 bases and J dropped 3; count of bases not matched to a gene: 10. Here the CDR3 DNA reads TGTGCCAGCAGTGCCGGGTTCTTACAGGGGGCTAATGAAAAACTGTTTTTT. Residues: CASSAGFLQGANEKLFF.

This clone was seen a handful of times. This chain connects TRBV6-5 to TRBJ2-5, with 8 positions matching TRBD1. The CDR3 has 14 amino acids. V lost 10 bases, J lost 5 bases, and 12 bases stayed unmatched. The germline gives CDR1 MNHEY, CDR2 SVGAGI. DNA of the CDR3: TGTGCCATCGAGAGGCAGGGGGCGGGGGAGACCCAGTACTTC. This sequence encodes CAIERQGAGETQYF.

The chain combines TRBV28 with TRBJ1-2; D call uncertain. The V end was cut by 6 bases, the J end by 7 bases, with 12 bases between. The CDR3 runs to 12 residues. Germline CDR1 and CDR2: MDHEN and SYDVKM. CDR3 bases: TGTGCCAGCAGCACAGAAGTCGGTGGCTACACCTTC. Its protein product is CASSTEVGGYTF.

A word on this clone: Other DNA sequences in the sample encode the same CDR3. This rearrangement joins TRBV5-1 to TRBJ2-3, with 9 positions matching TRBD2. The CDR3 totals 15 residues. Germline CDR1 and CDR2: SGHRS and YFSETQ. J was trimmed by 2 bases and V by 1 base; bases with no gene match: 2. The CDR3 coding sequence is TGCGCCAGCAGCTTGCTAGCGGGGTCCACAGATACGCAGTATTTT. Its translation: CASSLLAGSTDTQYF.

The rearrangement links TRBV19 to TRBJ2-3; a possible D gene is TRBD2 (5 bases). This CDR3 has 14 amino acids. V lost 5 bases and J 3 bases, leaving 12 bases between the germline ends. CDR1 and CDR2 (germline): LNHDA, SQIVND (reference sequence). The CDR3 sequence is CASSLAGETDTQYF. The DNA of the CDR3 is TGTGCCAGTAGTCTAGCTGGGGAAACAGATACGCAGTATTTT.

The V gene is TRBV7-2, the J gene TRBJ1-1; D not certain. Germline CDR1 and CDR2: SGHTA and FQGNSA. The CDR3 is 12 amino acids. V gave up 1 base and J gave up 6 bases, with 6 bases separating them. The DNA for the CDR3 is TGTGCCAGCAGCTTAGTTCTCTCTGAAGCTTTCTTT. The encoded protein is CASSLVLSEAFF.

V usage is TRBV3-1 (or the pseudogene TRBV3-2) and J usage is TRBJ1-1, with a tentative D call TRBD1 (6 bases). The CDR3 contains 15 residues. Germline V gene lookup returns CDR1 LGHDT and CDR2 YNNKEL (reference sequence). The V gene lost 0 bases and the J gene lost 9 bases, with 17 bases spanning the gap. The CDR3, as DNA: TGTGCCAGCAGCCAAGAGGTTGGGGGGCAAAAAAAAGCTTTCTTT. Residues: CASSQEVGGQKKAFF.

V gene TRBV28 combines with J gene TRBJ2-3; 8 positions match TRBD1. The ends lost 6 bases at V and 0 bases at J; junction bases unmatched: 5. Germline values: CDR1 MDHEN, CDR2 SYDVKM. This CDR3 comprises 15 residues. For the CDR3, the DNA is TGTGCCAGCAGCAACAGGGGGTCGAGCACAGATACGCAGTATTTT. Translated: CASSNRGSSTDTQYF.